These 22 T cell receptor beta chains share one sample of origin, sequenced in a study of T cells in Graves' hyperthyroidism and ophthalmopathy. RNA transcripts provided the source from which TCR beta CDR3 regions were amplified. First-round RT-PCR targeting the TCR CDR3 was performed with the HTBI primer set. A single record per CDR3 protein comes from TCRdb applying MiXCR to the multiplex PCR reads. The table lists a few hundred thousand distinct CDR3 sequences, approximately 14% of them singletons. Sequenced input: blood. The receptor set was obtained from a middle-aged woman with Graves' hyperthyroidism.

Ten or more counts support this clonotype. The V gene is TRBV5-6, the J gene TRBJ2-7; 7 bases match TRBD2. The CDR3 sequence is 14 residues long. The V and J ends lost 4 bases and 0 bases, in that order; junction bases with no gene match: 4. Germline loops: CDR1 SGHDT, CDR2 YYEEEE. CDR3 coding DNA: TGTGCCAGCAGCGCAGCGGGAACCTCCTACGAGCAGTACTTC. Translating gives CASSAAGTSYEQYF.

This clonotype has just a few counts. The chain recombines TRBV2 with TRBJ2-6; D unresolved. The CDR3 has 15 amino acids. Germline CDR1 is SNHLY and CDR2 is FYNNEI. Between the trimmed V and J ends, which lost 0 bases and 4 bases, there was a span of 7 bases. DNA of the CDR3: TGTGCCAGCAGTGAAGCGGGGTGGGGGGCCAACGTCCTGACTTTC. Protein sequence: CASSEAGWGANVLTF.

This chain connects TRBV7-9 to TRBJ2-5; no clear D. Germline assignment: CDR1 SEHNR and CDR2 FQNEAQ (reference sequence). Trimming cost V 0 bases and J 6 bases, with 5 bases left between them. The CDR3 length is 12 residues. CDR3 bases: TGTGCCAGCAGCTTAGCTGAAAAGACCCAGTACTTC. The encoded protein is CASSLAEKTQYF.

The chain couples TRBV6-2 or TRBV6-3 to TRBJ2-3; possible D gene TRBD1, 6 bases. CDR1 is MNHEY and CDR2 is SVGEGT in the germline V gene. The CDR3 spans 14 residues. The ends were cut back, 6 bases at V and 4 bases at J, with 14 bases in the middle. CDR3 sequence: CASSRREGADTQYF. The CDR3 nucleotides read TGTGCCAGCAGCCGTCGAGAGGGGGCAGATACGCAGTATTTT.

Regarding this clonotype: A read error may explain this, as a much larger clone is one base away. The chain carries TRBV28 and TRBJ1-4; maybe TRBD1 (5 bases). Looked up from germline, CDR1 is MDHEN and CDR2 is SYDVKM. CDR3 length equals 18 residues. V lost 3 bases to trimming and J lost 8 bases, with 25 bases between them. The DNA for the CDR3 is TGTGCCAGCAGTTTTGATTATACTCGGGACGCTGGCGACGAAAAACTGTTTTTT. This gives the protein CASSFDYTRDAGDEKLFF.

In its sample, this clonotype was seen a few times. This chain joins TRBV3-1 and TRBJ2-2; D not resolved. CDR3 length equals 15 residues. The V and J ends lost 4 bases and 0 bases respectively, with 9 bases between them. In germline, CDR1 is LGHDT, CDR2 YNNKEL (reference sequence). In nucleotides, the CDR3 is TGTGCCAGCAGCCCCCGATGGGCGAACACCGGGGAGCTGTTTTTT. This codes for CASSPRWANTGELFF.

At least ten counts were recorded for this clonotype. The rearrangement joins TRBV28 to TRBJ2-7; unclear D gene. Germline V gene lookup returns CDR1 MDHEN and CDR2 SYDVKM. This CDR3 has 17 amino acids. The V gene lost 2 bases and the J gene lost 0 bases, with 17 bases spanning the gap. For the CDR3, the DNA is TGTGCCAGCAGTTTAACCCCGGGCGCATCTAGCTCCTACGAGCAGTACTTC. Translation: CASSLTPGASSSYEQYF.

The chain combines TRBV25-1 with TRBJ2-2, with D perhaps TRBD2 (6 bases). The V and J ends lost 1 base and 5 bases respectively, with 11 bases between them. Looked up from germline, CDR1 is MGHDK and CDR2 is SYGVNS. The CDR3 runs 15 residues. The CDR3 DNA sequence: TGTGCCAGCAGTGAATCGGCGGGACCTACCGGGGAGCTGTTTTTT. This sequence encodes CASSESAGPTGELFF.

This clonotype was seen more than once but under ten times. The chain combines TRBV6-1 with TRBJ1-1; D is undetermined. CDR1 is MNHNS and CDR2 is SASEGT in the germline V gene. V shed 6 bases and J shed 4 bases, with 9 bases lying between them. The CDR3 is 12 residues long. The CDR3 nucleotides read TGTGCCAGCAGGACGGGCTTCACTGAAGCTTTCTTT. It codes for CASRTGFTEAFF.

This clonotype was found a few times. The gene calls are TRBV20-1 and TRBJ1-6; D gene ambiguous. The CDR3 length is 12 residues. V gave up 2 bases and J gave up 7 bases, with 6 bases separating them. Per the germline V gene, CDR1 is DFQATT and CDR2 is SNEGSKA (reference sequence). The CDR3 here is CSARQLNSPLHF. The CDR3, as DNA: TGCAGTGCTAGACAGCTAAATTCACCCCTCCACTTT.

This clonotype came up many times. The chain joins TRBV27 to TRBJ2-2; D perhaps matches TRBD2 (6 bases). The CDR3 totals 13 residues. CDR1 and CDR2 (germline): MNHEY, SMNVEV (reference sequence). V shed 7 bases and J shed 6 bases, with 12 bases lying between them. The CDR3 region is CASIGGSAGELFF. The CDR3 DNA is TGTGCCAGCATCGGAGGGAGCGCCGGGGAGCTGTTTTTT.

This rearrangement joins TRBV6-5 to TRBJ1-4; maybe TRBD1 (5 bases). The germline V gene has CDR1 MNHEY and CDR2 SVGAGI. This CDR3 is built from 12 residues. Between the trimmed V and J ends, which lost 2 bases and 7 bases, there was a span of 5 bases. The CDR3 here is CASSYGGEKLFF. DNA for the CDR3: TGTGCCAGCAGTTACGGGGGTGAAAAACTGTTTTTT.

There are many counts of this clonotype. The chain recombines TRBV7-3 with TRBJ2-3, with D perhaps TRBD1 (5 bases). Germline values: CDR1 SGHTA, CDR2 FQGTGA. Between the trimmed V and J ends, which lost 10 bases and 2 bases, there was a span of 25 bases. CDR3 length: 17 residues. CDR3 nucleotides: TGTGCCACGGCAAAGAATGGGGCCGGTTCTAACACAGATACGCAGTATTTT. Its translation is CATAKNGAGSNTDTQYF.

This clonotype was recorded many times. V is TRBV6-2 or TRBV6-3 and J is TRBJ2-4; D possibly corresponds to TRBD2 (6 bases). Trimming took 10 bases from V and 9 from J, leaving 13 bases between them. The length of the CDR3 is 11 residues. The V gene's germline CDR1 is MNHEY and CDR2 SVGEGT. The CDR3 protein is CATDGGIIQYF. CDR3 DNA sequence: TGTGCCACCGACGGGGGAATCATTCAGTACTTC.

The chain joins TRBV12-3 or TRBV12-4 to TRBJ2-7; possibly TRBD1 for D (6 bases). Trimming cost V 3 bases and J 5 bases, with 17 bases left between them. This CDR3 region has 15 residues. CDR3 amino acids: CASSFFRTEGDEQYF. CDR3 coding DNA: TGTGCCAGCAGTTTCTTCAGGACCGAGGGGGACGAGCAGTACTTC.

This clonotype appeared many times. The chain links TRBV7-3 to TRBJ2-1; D may be TRBD2 (5 bases). Deletions cut 3 bases from V and 4 bases from J, with 13 bases between. The CDR3 spans 15 residues. In germline, CDR1 is SGHTA, CDR2 FQGTGA. The CDR3 sequence: CASSFAGDAYNEQFF. The CDR3 coding sequence is TGTGCCAGCAGCTTCGCCGGGGATGCATACAATGAGCAGTTCTTC.

The CDR3 coding sequence is TGCAGTGCCCCTAGTGAAGGAAAGAGGGATGAGCAGTTCTTC. This translates into CSAPSEGKRDEQFF. V usage is TRBV20-1 and J usage is TRBJ2-1; D is perhaps TRBD2 (5 bases). Germline lookup yields CDR1 DFQATT and CDR2 SNEGSKA (reference sequence). Trimming removed 6 bases from V and 8 bases from J, with 20 bases in between. CDR3 length: 14 residues.

The J gene is TRBJ1-1, the V gene TRBV6-5; 8 nucleotides match TRBD1. V was clipped by 2 bases and J by 1 base; unmatched bases: 9. This CDR3 has 17 amino acids. Germline loops: CDR1 MNHEY, CDR2 SVGAGI. The CDR3 DNA follows: TGTGCCAGCAGTTACCCCAATAAGGGGACAGGGAACACTGAAGCTTTCTTT. This codes for CASSYPNKGTGNTEAFF.

This clonotype was recorded at least ten times. The V call is TRBV11-1, the J call TRBJ2-1; 9 bases match TRBD1. J gave up 4 bases and V 5 bases, and 6 bases lay outside the gene matches. In germline, CDR1 is SGHAT, CDR2 FQDESV (reference sequence). The CDR3 loop spans 15 amino acids. CDR3 sequence: CASSAPGTGYNEQFF. The CDR3 nucleotides are TGTGCCAGCAGCGCACCCGGGACAGGGTACAATGAGCAGTTCTTC.

The rearrangement joins TRBV20-1 to TRBJ2-1; D is possibly TRBD1 or TRBD2 (5 bases each). The CDR3 is 15 amino acids. The germline gives CDR1 DFQATT, CDR2 SNEGSKA (reference sequence). V gave up 1 base and J gave up 2 bases, with 12 bases separating them. Here the CDR3 DNA reads TGCAGTGCTAGAGTAAGGGACGCAACCTACAATGAGCAGTTCTTC. This codes for CSARVRDATYNEQFF.

This clonotype was observed many times. CDR3 DNA sequence: TGTGCCAGCAGCTCCGGTGGGACAACAACTAATGAAAAACTGTTTTTT. Translated, it gives CASSSGGTTTNEKLFF. This sequence joins TRBV12-3 or TRBV12-4 and TRBJ1-4; possible D gene TRBD1, 6 bases. V was trimmed by 6 bases and J by 0 bases, leaving 14 bases between them. This CDR3 has 16 amino acids.

This chain links TRBV6-1 with TRBJ2-3, with TRBD1 identical over 7 bases. The germline CDR1 and CDR2 sequences are MNHNS and SASEGT. The CDR3 totals 16 residues. The V gene end was trimmed by 0 bases and the J gene end by 0 bases; junction bases not matched to a gene: 3. The CDR3 sequence is CASSEAQGQSTDTQYF. As DNA, the CDR3 is TGTGCCAGCAGTGAAGCGCAGGGACAGAGCACAGATACGCAGTATTTT.